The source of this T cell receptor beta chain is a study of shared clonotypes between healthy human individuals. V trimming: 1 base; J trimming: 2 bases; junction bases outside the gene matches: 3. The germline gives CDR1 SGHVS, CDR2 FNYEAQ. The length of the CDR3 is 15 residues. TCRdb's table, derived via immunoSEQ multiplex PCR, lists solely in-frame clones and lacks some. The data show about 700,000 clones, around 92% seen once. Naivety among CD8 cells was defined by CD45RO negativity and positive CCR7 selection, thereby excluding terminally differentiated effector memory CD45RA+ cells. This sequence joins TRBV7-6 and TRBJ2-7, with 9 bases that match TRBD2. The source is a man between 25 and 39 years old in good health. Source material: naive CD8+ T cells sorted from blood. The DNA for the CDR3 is TGTGCCAGCAGCTTAGAGTCTAGCGGGGCCTACGAGCAGTACTTC. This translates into CASSLESSGAYEQYF.